This entry features one T cell receptor beta chain sequence. This clone was picked up a small number of times. Its recognized antigen is unknown. No base-level quality is on record; no much larger clone is a single base apart. This entry is derived from a study of cytomegalovirus exposure and HLA in healthy donors (TCRdb year 2017). Background for the entire study: An earlier analysis of around 600 of the donors reported approximately 290 Gb of sequence data and some 100 million unique TCR beta sequences from around 200 million T cells. About 280 gigabases of sequencing data and around 80 million unique TCR sequences made up an early release that covered approximately 620 HLA-typed donors. Of the 350 to 450 genotyped donors, approximately 83% fell in the genetic ancestry cluster associated with self-reported Caucasian donors. The aim of the study was to test whether cataloging public T cell receptors could identify signatures of past pathogen exposure. The study profiled the T cell repertoires of 500 to 800 subjects by immunosequencing and related them to cytomegalovirus serostatus. In addition to the first cohort of about 650 subjects, a separate validation cohort of 120 different subjects was used. High-throughput TCR immunosequencing, statistical association of individual TCRs with disease status, and machine learning were combined to predict cytomegalovirus infection status. To study patterns of TCR occurrence, a later analysis re-analyzed previously published TCR beta repertoires from just over 650 donors and added high-resolution HLA genotyping. In the later analysis, no new phenotypic data were used to find candidate immune exposures; instead, reliance was placed on TCR beta sequences and their occurrence across donors. An earlier analysis of about 620 of the donors applied high-throughput TCR beta sequencing to assess whether each TCR beta V gene segment acted as functional or pseudogenic. Alongside the repertoire data, information on donor age, sex, ethnicity and CMV serostatus was compiled. A later genetic analysis took genome-wide SNP genotypes for about 65% of the roughly 670 donors and used that subset as a discovery cohort. All discovery cohort repertoires had been generated using a single sequencing platform. HLA typing covered class I and class II loci at four-digit resolution. Typing coverage differed by locus: A, B, C, DRB1 and DQB1 were typed in roughly 620-630 donors, DQA1 in 500 to 550, DPA1 in roughly 590, and DPB1 in 450 to 490. About five DR-DQ haplotypes were treated as single units for association and clustering because of strong linkage in the cohort. Among almost 400 genotyped donors of the cohort, an average of approximately 230,000 unique TCR beta nucleotide sequences were sequenced per donor, 15% to 20% of them non-productive. The investigation overall reported the following: A few of the identified cytomegalovirus-associated TCR beta chains were confirmed in vitro to be specific for cytomegalovirus antigens. HLA typing was unavailable for some donors at each locus, so association tests used only the typed subset. Most CMV-associated TCR beta chains appeared to be HLA-restricted in a later analysis, and the HLA associations seemed to be driven largely by CMV exposure. Assigning TCR associations to individual alleles was difficult when HLA alleles, especially DR and DQ, strongly co-occurred. Some IMGT-functional V segments, including TRBV6-2 and TRBV6-3, could not be distinguished by the 87-base-pair reads and were therefore excluded. CMV serostatus was the only immune exposure information available for the cohort. The presence/absence analyses assumed that sequencing depth was roughly uniform across donors, and that assumption may not be true. Linkage disequilibrium might explain the correlated functional status among segregating V segments, but an unknown experimental factor could not be ruled out. It was suggested by the authors that the approach could potentially be generalized to other disease states and immunological phenotypes. According to a later genetic analysis, donors in an Asian-associated ancestry cluster had fewer N-insertions in productive TCRs than the approximately 650-donor mean. While some public TCRs were present in many individuals, most TCR sequences turned up only very rarely across donors. The classifier was reported to diagnose cytomegalovirus status with high specificity and sensitivity in both the original and validation cohorts. Only TCR beta chains were sequenced in this cohort, and the absence of alpha or paired-chain data limited detectable features. In a later analysis, some 18,000 TCR beta sequences were associated with specific HLA alleles at a false discovery rate of 0.05. The earlier analysis of approximately 560 of the donors excluded roughly 17 rarely observed V segments, including chromosome 9 orphons, because counts were too low. Several of the top co-occurrence clusters appeared to be linked to parvovirus B19, influenza, CMV and Epstein-Barr virus, according to a later analysis. A later analysis found that HLA-associated TCR beta chains were more clonally expanded and had lower generation probabilities than equally common non-associated chains. A cluster of highly shared sequence variants was judged likely to be a technical artifact of the sequencing pipeline. A further reported finding was that TCR beta sequences accurately predicted the HLA-A and HLA-B alleles for most subjects in the first cohort. A later analysis found that TCR association rates varied across HLA loci, with DRB1 alleles showing the most associated TCRs and HLA-C alleles the fewest. A total of around 150 TCR beta chains were listed by the study as associated with cytomegalovirus. In a later genetic analysis, a missense DCLRE1C variant was associated with V-gene and J-gene trimming of TCR beta chains, and the association was replicated in an independent cohort. Broadly in line with IMGT annotations, most TCR beta V segments showed up in productive rearrangements about 87% or about 30% of the time in an earlier analysis of 587 of the donors.

Receptor libraries were prepared by the immunoSEQ multiplex PCR assay. For the multiplex PCR, a mixture combining 60 forward primers for TCR Vbeta segments and 13 reverse primers for TCR Jbeta segments was used. Amplification of the CDR3 region of rearranged TCR beta genes was performed with a multiplex PCR assay on genomic DNA. Amplified TCR beta libraries were sequenced as 87-base-pair reads on the Illumina HiSeq System. Per the source publication's procedure: Across the roughly 600 repertoires, a later analysis counted 80 million or so unique TCR beta chains, some 11 million of which were shared by at least two donors. Raw reads were error-corrected and collapsed into unique sequences by a nearest-neighbor algorithm in which closely related sequences were merged to remove PCR and sequencing errors. V, D and J gene segments were assigned by aligning CDR3 sequences to IMGT reference sequences. For a sequence to be retained, at least a six-nucleotide match to both a V gene segment and a J gene segment was required. A rearrangement counted as productive if the CDR3 had no stop codons and remained in frame with V and J, and every other rearrangement counted as non-productive. CDR3 was defined by IMGT convention, running from the second conserved V-encoded cysteine to the conserved J-encoded phenylalanine. In an earlier analysis of more than 550 of the donors, sequences lacking an unambiguous match to a single V gene segment were excluded. In an earlier analysis of 450 to 700 of the donors, V segments were called functional above 56.7% productive rearrangements and were called segregating when the between-donor standard deviation exceeded 5%. A statistical classification framework was built to diagnose cytomegalovirus status from the catalog of TCR beta chain sequences. A later analysis assigned V and J genes by comparing TCR nucleotide sequences with IMGT/GENE-DB human TR gene sequences. Using the TCRdist pipeline, a later analysis assigned CDR3 sequences along with most-parsimonious VDJ recombination scenarios. In a later analysis, every TCR beta chain was defined by the combination of its CDR3 amino acid sequence and its V-gene family, and reads without a unique V-gene family were dropped. As a way to deal with suspected cross-contamination and a sequencing artifact, a later analysis dropped roughly 600 nucleotide sequences that were highly shared and had low generation probability. For each public chain, a later analysis derived a clonal expansion index from normalized ranks of inferred template counts within each repertoire. Generation probabilities in a later analysis came from a VDJ recombination model fitted to out-of-frame rearrangements, and those results were checked against IGoR. Hypergeometric tests were used in a later analysis to score TCR-TCR, TCR-HLA and TCR-CMV co-occurrence, with a repertoire-size bias correction applied to the TCR pairs. A later analysis estimated false discovery rates by permuting HLA or CMV assignments 20 times. In a later analysis, co-occurring TCRs were grouped using DBSCAN, with TCRdist sequence similarity added in when clustering inside HLA-allele-positive subsets. Co-occurrence clustering excluded repertoires with fewer than 30,000 or more than 120,000 public chains, plus five with anomalous nucleotide sharing. Sourced from immuneACCESS, this table was stored by TCRdb with only in-frame sequences that have V and J called. A share of the clones is absent; for the studies checked, an unresolved V gene accounts for under half, and the remainder has no known explanation. D and trimming come from the DNA, and the V and J calls and clone size come from that table. In this sample the table shows approximately 120,000 clones, around 74% of which occur a single time. Of the sample, roughly 4.1% falls within the top ten clones.

V is shortened by 0 bases, J by 0 bases, and the region joining them spans 17 bases. The CDR3, cysteine through phenylalanine, is 18 amino acids long. Of all the DNA, just the CDR3 is kept, 54 bases in frame from base 1. The germline V gene gives CDR1 as KGHSH and CDR2 as LQKENI. The cohort consisted of approximately 670 healthy bone marrow donors. At the time of sampling, all cohort members were nominally healthy, though unrecorded immune exposures were likely present. The donor tested CMV seropositive and was one of the 289 seropositive cohort members. Every donor gave a peripheral blood sample, and the peripheral blood mononuclear cells from that sample were used for TCR beta sequencing. The Qiagen DNeasy Blood Extraction Kit was used to extract genomic DNA from the blood cell samples.

The clonotype originates from a woman aged 45-60 years in good health and CMV-seropositive. Source material: PBMCs. Recombination linked TRBV18 to TRBJ1-2; the D segment cannot be called with confidence. The CDR3 protein sequence reads: CASSPPLNLYSTNYGYTF. The nucleotide sequence reads as follows: TGTGCCAGCTCACCACCGCTGAATCTCTACTCTACTAACTATGGCTACACCTTC.